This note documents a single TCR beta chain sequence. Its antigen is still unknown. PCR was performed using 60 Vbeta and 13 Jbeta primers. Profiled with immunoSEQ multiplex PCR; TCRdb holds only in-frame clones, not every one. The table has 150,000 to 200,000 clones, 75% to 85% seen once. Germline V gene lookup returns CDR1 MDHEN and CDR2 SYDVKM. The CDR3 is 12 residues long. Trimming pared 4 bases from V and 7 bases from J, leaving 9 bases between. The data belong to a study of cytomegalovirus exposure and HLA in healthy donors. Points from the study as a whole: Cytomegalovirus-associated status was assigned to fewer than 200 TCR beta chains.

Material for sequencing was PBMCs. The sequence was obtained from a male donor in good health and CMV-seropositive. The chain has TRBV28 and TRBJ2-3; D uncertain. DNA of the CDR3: TGTGCCAGCAGTTCCAACATTCATACGCAGTATTTT. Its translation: CASSSNIHTQYF.